These T cell receptor beta chains were read from a single sample in a study of T cell clusters in autoimmune cytopenias. Following a re-call of the multiplex PCR reads, TCRdb has one entry per CDR3 protein and lacks DNA. The sample totals around 7,000 distinct CDR3 sequences; its top ten clones hold about 9.6%. This sample was also put to use in a study of T cell repertoires in aging, cancer and after chemotherapy.

Material for sequencing was peripheral blood. The source is a human donor in good health. Both conserved end residues are part of each CDR3. Size values are once, few and many counts, or a class for expanded clones, and some rows have none.

size: -
V: TRBV19
J: TRBJ1-3
CDR3: CASSRRTGSSTSGNTIYF

size: medium-sized
V: TRBV6-6
J: TRBJ2-7
CDR3: CASHQAGIPSYEQYF

size: -
V: TRBV19
J: TRBJ1-1
CDR3: CASSIVDNSREAFF

size: -
V: TRBV6-1
J: TRBJ1-6
CDR3: CASIVRGYSSYNSPLHF

size: -
V: TRBV15
J: TRBJ2-1
CDR3: CATSRGIGQGYNEQFF

size: medium-sized
V: TRBV5-6
J: TRBJ2-5
CDR3: CASSHGLGGGLRETQYF

size: medium-sized
V: TRBV18
J: TRBJ2-4
CDR3: CASSPYREGAKNIQYF

size: -
V: TRBV7-2
J: TRBJ2-7
CDR3: CASSPGLGVEQYF

size: -
V: TRBV7-2
J: TRBJ2-1
CDR3: CASSLSGGLSYNEQFF

size: -
V: TRBV12-3/TRBV12-4
J: TRBJ2-1
CDR3: CATRPGGLTNEQFF

size: medium-sized
V: TRBV5-6
J: TRBJ2-3
CDR3: CASSHSGSTDTQYF

size: medium-sized
V: TRBV5-5
J: TRBJ2-2
CDR3: CASSAAGTGELFF

size: -
V: TRBV18
J: TRBJ2-5
CDR3: CASSPTGQGALETQYF

size: medium-sized
V: TRBV15
J: TRBJ2-3
CDR3: CATSRDFGTGSTDTQYF

size: -
V: TRBV30
J: TRBJ1-6
CDR3: CAWSSGSSNSPLHF

size: -
V: TRBV20-1
J: TRBJ2-5
CDR3: CSARVPPISGGAPGWTQYF

size: medium-sized
V: TRBV15
J: TRBJ1-4
CDR3: CATSGGSGRGDEKLFF

size: medium-sized
V: TRBV6-6
J: TRBJ2-3
CDR3: CASSRGLAGGPPTDTQYF

size: -
V: TRBV6-6
J: TRBJ1-6
CDR3: CASSYGNSYNSPLHF

size: -
V: TRBV6-5
J: TRBJ2-5
CDR3: CASSIGRIGGTQYF

size: medium-sized
V: TRBV29-1
J: TRBJ1-4
CDR3: CSVEGPTPVGNEKLFF

size: -
V: TRBV15
J: TRBJ1-5
CDR3: CATSGGQGSQPQHF

size: -
V: TRBV19
J: TRBJ1-5
CDR3: CASSIKGQRSQPQHF

size: -
V: TRBV29-1
J: TRBJ1-1
CDR3: CSLLNPPNTEAFF

size: medium-sized
V: TRBV18
J: TRBJ2-5
CDR3: CASSPPGKETQYF

size: medium-sized
V: TRBV29-1
J: TRBJ2-1
CDR3: CSVEIGAPYNEQFF

size: medium-sized
V: TRBV6-1
J: TRBJ1-2
CDR3: CASRGWTGDYGYTF

size: -
V: TRBV6-5
J: TRBJ2-6
CDR3: CASSPTGTGYLSGANVLTF

size: medium-sized
V: TRBV6-5
J: TRBJ1-2
CDR3: CASGQGDGYTF

size: -
V: TRBV10-3
J: TRBJ1-1
CDR3: CAIGRDRDTEAFF

size: medium-sized
V: TRBV6-5
J: TRBJ2-2
CDR3: CASSSPGTAGELFF

size: medium-sized
V: TRBV6-6
J: TRBJ2-7
CDR3: CASNPGLGYEQYF

size: medium-sized
V: TRBV19
J: TRBJ2-5
CDR3: CASSSSGPQETQYF

size: -
V: TRBV19
J: TRBJ1-1
CDR3: CASRTGLANTEAFF

size: -
V: TRBV12-3/TRBV12-4
J: TRBJ1-2
CDR3: CASGKQELANYGYTF

size: -
V: TRBV5-1
J: TRBJ2-1
CDR3: CASSPGVSRAGEQFF

size: -
V: TRBV5-6
J: TRBJ2-3
CDR3: CASSSDRGHRTDTQYF

size: medium-sized
V: TRBV29-1
J: TRBJ2-1
CDR3: CSVAGTSGVSPQFF

size: -
V: TRBV19
J: TRBJ1-5
CDR3: CASSHRAPFGQPQHF

size: medium-sized
V: TRBV12-3/TRBV12-4
J: TRBJ2-7
CDR3: CASTLAGGLRYEQYF

size: medium-sized
V: TRBV15
J: TRBJ2-5
CDR3: CATSGNVLAVGETQYF

size: -
V: TRBV18
J: TRBJ1-4
CDR3: CASSPNLWEQQGNDEKLFF

size: -
V: TRBV12-3/TRBV12-4
J: TRBJ2-1
CDR3: CASSLSSGGHNEQFF

size: -
V: TRBV11-1
J: TRBJ2-3
CDR3: CASSLVIADTQYF

size: medium-sized
V: TRBV13
J: TRBJ1-6
CDR3: CASSFWGTEAYSPLHF

size: -
V: TRBV18
J: TRBJ2-7
CDR3: CASSPAAGESYEQYF

size: medium-sized
V: TRBV19
J: TRBJ1-1
CDR3: CASRDRGENTEAFF

size: -
V: TRBV12-3/TRBV12-4
J: TRBJ1-5
CDR3: CASSEEGSNQPQHF

size: -
V: TRBV27
J: TRBJ2-2
CDR3: CASSLSTPFGQGIDTGELFF

size: -
V: TRBV10-3
J: TRBJ2-6
CDR3: CAISNRAGANVLTF

size: -
V: TRBV12-3/TRBV12-4
J: TRBJ1-2
CDR3: CASSLTLRGGYTF